A selection of T cell receptor beta chains follows, all from one sample in a study of cytomegalovirus exposure and HLA in healthy donors. TCRdb's copy holds only in-frame clones and misses some; the assay was immunoSEQ multiplex PCR. The table has some 49,000 clones, over 85% seen once. Sequenced input: PBMCs. The receptor set was obtained from a young woman in good health and CMV-seropositive. Both conserved end residues are part of each CDR3. D genes are given only for firm matches. The listing skips clone size in some rows; elsewhere it reads once, few, many or a size class.

J gene: TRBJ1-1
V gene: TRBV15
D gene: NA
clone size: NA
CDR3 DNA: TGTGCCACCAGCAAGACGGGGGAAGCTTTCTTT
CDR3 protein: CATSKTGEAFF

J gene: TRBJ2-7
V gene: TRBV9
D gene: NA
clone size: NA
CDR3 DNA: TGTGCCAGCAGCGTAGACAGCGGATCCGCTCGTGAGCAGTACTTC
CDR3 protein: CASSVDSGSAREQYF

J gene: TRBJ1-2
V gene: TRBV6-6
D gene: NA
clone size: NA
CDR3 DNA: TGTGCCAGTACACAAAAGACAGCCCCTGCTAACTATGGCTACACCTTC
CDR3 protein: CASTQKTAPANYGYTF

J gene: TRBJ2-1
V gene: TRBV4-1
D gene: TRBD1
clone size: NA
CDR3 DNA: TGCGCCAGCAGCCTTTACAGGGGGGTAGTGGAGTTCTTC
CDR3 protein: CASSLYRGVVEFF

J gene: TRBJ1-2
V gene: TRBV11-3
D gene: NA
clone size: NA
CDR3 DNA: TGTGCCAGCAGCTTAGATCCGGGAGTCAACTATGGCTACACCTTC
CDR3 protein: CASSLDPGVNYGYTF

J gene: TRBJ2-1
V gene: TRBV28
D gene: TRBD2
clone size: NA
CDR3 DNA: TGTGCCAGCAGATCTATAAGGGGGGGGACTAGCGGGATCCAGTATGAGCAGTTCTTC
CDR3 protein: CASRSIRGGTSGIQYEQFF

J gene: TRBJ2-3
V gene: TRBV11-3
D gene: NA
clone size: NA
CDR3 DNA: TGTGCCAGCAGCTCGCGCGTAGATGCAGATACGCAGTATTTT
CDR3 protein: CASSSRVDADTQYF

J gene: TRBJ2-7
V gene: TRBV4-3
D gene: TRBD1
clone size: few
CDR3 DNA: TGCGCCAGCAGCCAAGGACCTGCTGACAGGGACTACGAGCAGTACTTC
CDR3 protein: CASSQGPADRDYEQYF

J gene: TRBJ2-3
V gene: TRBV27
D gene: NA
clone size: NA
CDR3 DNA: TGTGCCAGCAGCATGGCGGGACCGGCCAGACTCACAGATACGCAGTATTTT
CDR3 protein: CASSMAGPARLTDTQYF

J gene: TRBJ2-1
V gene: TRBV4-3
D gene: TRBD2
clone size: NA
CDR3 DNA: TGCGCCAGCAGCGGAGGGACTAGCAGTACCTACAATGAGCAGTTCTTC
CDR3 protein: CASSGGTSSTYNEQFF

J gene: TRBJ2-7
V gene: TRBV6-1
D gene: TRBD2
clone size: once
CDR3 DNA: TGTGCCAGCAGGGATAGCGGGATAAACTACGAGCAGTACTTC
CDR3 protein: CASRDSGINYEQYF

J gene: TRBJ1-4
V gene: TRBV30
D gene: NA
clone size: NA
CDR3 DNA: TGTGCCTGGAGGCGCCCCGGGGATAATGAAAAACTGTTTTTT
CDR3 protein: CAWRRPGDNEKLFF

J gene: TRBJ2-5
V gene: TRBV9
D gene: TRBD1
clone size: NA
CDR3 DNA: TGTGCCAGCAGCACCTGGGACAGTCCGGAGACCCAGTACTTC
CDR3 protein: CASSTWDSPETQYF

J gene: TRBJ2-2
V gene: TRBV7-3
D gene: NA
clone size: NA
CDR3 DNA: TGTGCCAGCAGCAAAACACCGAACACCGGGGAGCTGTTTTTT
CDR3 protein: CASSKTPNTGELFF

J gene: TRBJ2-3
V gene: TRBV7-3
D gene: NA
clone size: NA
CDR3 DNA: TGTGCCAGCAGCTTATCCAGGAACACAGATACGCAGTATTTT
CDR3 protein: CASSLSRNTDTQYF

J gene: TRBJ2-1
V gene: TRBV4-2
D gene: TRBD2
clone size: NA
CDR3 DNA: TGTGCCAGCAGCCCTAAGCGGGAGGACTACAATGAGCAGTTCTTC
CDR3 protein: CASSPKREDYNEQFF

J gene: TRBJ1-5
V gene: TRBV5-6
D gene: TRBD1
clone size: NA
CDR3 DNA: TGTGCCAGCAGCTTGAAGACAGGGCGTCAGCCCCAGCATTTT
CDR3 protein: CASSLKTGRQPQHF

J gene: TRBJ1-3
V gene: TRBV19
D gene: TRBD1
clone size: NA
CDR3 DNA: TGTGCCAGTAGTCCACAGACAGGGGCGAGTAGTGGAAACACCATATATTTT
CDR3 protein: CASSPQTGASSGNTIYF